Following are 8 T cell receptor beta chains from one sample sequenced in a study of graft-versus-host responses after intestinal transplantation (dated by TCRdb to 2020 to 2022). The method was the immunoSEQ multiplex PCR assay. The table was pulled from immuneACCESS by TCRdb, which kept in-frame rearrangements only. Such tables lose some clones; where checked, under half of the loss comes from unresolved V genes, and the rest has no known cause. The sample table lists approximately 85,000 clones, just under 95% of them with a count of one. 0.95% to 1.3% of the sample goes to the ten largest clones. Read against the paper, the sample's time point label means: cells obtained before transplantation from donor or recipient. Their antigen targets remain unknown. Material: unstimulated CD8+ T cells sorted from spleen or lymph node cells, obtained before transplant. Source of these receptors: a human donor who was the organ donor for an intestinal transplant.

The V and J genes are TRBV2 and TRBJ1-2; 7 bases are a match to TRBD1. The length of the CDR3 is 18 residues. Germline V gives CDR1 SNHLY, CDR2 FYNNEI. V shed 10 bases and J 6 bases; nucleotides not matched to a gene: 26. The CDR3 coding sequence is TGTGCCACCCTAGGACCCGGGACAGAGGGCTGGACGTCAGATGGCTACACCTTC. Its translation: CATLGPGTEGWTSDGYTF. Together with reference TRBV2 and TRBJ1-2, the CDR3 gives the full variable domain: EPEVTQTPSHQVTQMGQEVILRCVPISNHLYFYWYRQILGQKVEFLVSFYNNEISEKSEIFDDQFSVERPDGSNFTLKIRSTKLEDSAMYFCATLGPGTEGWTSDGYTFGSGTRLTVV.

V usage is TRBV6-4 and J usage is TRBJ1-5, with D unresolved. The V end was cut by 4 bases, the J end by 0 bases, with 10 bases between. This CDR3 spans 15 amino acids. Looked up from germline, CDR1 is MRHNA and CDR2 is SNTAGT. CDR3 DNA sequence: TGTGCCAGCAGTGTGGAGGCTTATAGCAATCAGCCCCAGCATTTT. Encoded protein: CASSVEAYSNQPQHF.

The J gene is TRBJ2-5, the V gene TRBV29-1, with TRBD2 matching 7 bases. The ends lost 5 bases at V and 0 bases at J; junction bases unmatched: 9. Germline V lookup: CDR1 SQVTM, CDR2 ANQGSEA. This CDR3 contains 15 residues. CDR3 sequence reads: CSVQGSGAHQETQYF. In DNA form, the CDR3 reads TGCAGCGTTCAAGGGAGCGGGGCGCACCAAGAGACCCAGTACTTC.

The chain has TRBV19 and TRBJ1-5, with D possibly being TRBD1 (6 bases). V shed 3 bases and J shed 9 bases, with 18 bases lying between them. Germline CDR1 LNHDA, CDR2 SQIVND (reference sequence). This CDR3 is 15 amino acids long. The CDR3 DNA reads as TGTGCCAGTAGTATGTCTTCGGGGGGCGTTGGGCCCCAGCATTTT. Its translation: CASSMSSGGVGPQHF.

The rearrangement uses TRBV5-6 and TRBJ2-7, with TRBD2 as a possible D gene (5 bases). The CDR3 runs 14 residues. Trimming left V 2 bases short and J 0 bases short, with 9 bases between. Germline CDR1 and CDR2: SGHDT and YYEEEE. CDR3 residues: CASSFERSSYEQYF. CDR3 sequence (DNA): TGTGCCAGCAGCTTCGAGCGGAGCTCCTACGAGCAGTACTTC.

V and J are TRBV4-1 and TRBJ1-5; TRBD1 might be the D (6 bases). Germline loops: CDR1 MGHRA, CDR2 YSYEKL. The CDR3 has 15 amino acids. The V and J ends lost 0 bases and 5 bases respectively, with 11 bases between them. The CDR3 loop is CASSQDHSGDQPQHF. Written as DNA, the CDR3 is TGCGCCAGCAGCCAAGATCACTCAGGGGATCAGCCCCAGCATTTT.

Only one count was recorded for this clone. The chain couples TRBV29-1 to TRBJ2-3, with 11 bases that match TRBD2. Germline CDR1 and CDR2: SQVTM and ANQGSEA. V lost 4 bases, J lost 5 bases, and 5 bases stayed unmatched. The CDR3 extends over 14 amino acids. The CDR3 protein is CSVAKTSGVDTQYF. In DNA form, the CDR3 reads TGCAGCGTTGCGAAGACTAGCGGGGTAGATACGCAGTATTTT.

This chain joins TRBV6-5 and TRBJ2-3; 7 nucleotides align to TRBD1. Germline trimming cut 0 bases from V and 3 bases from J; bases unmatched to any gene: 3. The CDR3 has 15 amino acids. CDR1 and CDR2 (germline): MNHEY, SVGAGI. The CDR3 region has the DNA TGTGCCAGCAGTTACTCGGACAGGTCGACAGATACGCAGTATTTT. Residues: CASSYSDRSTDTQYF.